This T cell receptor beta chain originates from a study of Ad26.COV2.S vaccination and SARS-CoV-2 variants. The data were produced by immunoSEQ multiplex PCR, yet TCRdb's version contains in-frame clones alone and is incomplete. This table holds 380,000 or so clones, under 90% found once. Overall study findings and caveats: Recipients of either vaccine or placebo displayed similar breadth of non-spike TCRs.

Note on this clone: Its specificity is not known.

Treatment specified: some 19 received Ad26.COV2.S at low or high dose, single or two shots; 5 received placebo; per-sample allocation not given. Material that was analyzed had been drawn on day 63 after the first vaccine or placebo injection. The sample came from a Boston adult aged 18-55 years. There are 16 residues in the CDR3. The V gene's germline CDR1 is LGHNT and CDR2 FRNRAP. Trimming shortened V by 0 bases and J by 1 base, and 9 bases separated the two germline ends. V usage is TRBV12-5 and J usage is TRBJ1-4; D gene uncertain. This receptor was obtained from a person aged 18 to 59 who received the Ad26.COV2.S COVID-19 vaccine or a placebo. Sequences were derived from peripheral blood, sampled in a trial of Ad26.COV2.S vaccine versus placebo. The DNA of the CDR3 is TGTGCTAGTGGTTTGGTAGTTCTGGGAACTAATGAAAAACTGTTTTTT. It yields the protein CASGLVVLGTNEKLFF.